Listed below are T cell receptor beta chains from one sample, sequenced in a study of OX40 agonist ivuxolimab in advanced cancers. This table comes from immunoSEQ multiplex PCR, and its TCRdb copy is limited to in-frame clones, with some not included. The profile shows around 60,000 clones, about nine tenths of them singletons. Sequenced material: CD4+ or CD8+ T cells sorted from blood, taken in a trial of the OX40 agonist ivuxolimab. The receptor set was obtained from an adult with an advanced solid tumor such as melanoma, head and neck, liver or kidney cancer. Each CDR3 is given with its conserved first and last residue.

v_call	cdr3_aa
TRBV28	CASSLVTGGLKNIQYF
TRBV2	CAGQVDRGRTDTQYF
TRBV6-1	CASMRTGGSYNEQFF
TRBV4-1	CASSRATVNTEAFF
TRBV6-5	CASSPSGGQGYTF
TRBV10-2	CATGLAGMSGELFF
TRBV7-3	CASSSGEGNTIYF
TRBV5-4	CASSLGDMGLQETQYF
TRBV6-6	CASSYPYPENIQYF
TRBV6-1	CASSEGIPSTYNEQFF
TRBV2	CASSEWGTDNNSPLHF
TRBV21-1	CASSKPRGNTQYF
TRBV28	CASSGGQSSGNTIYF
TRBV7-2	CASSLTGRQYF
TRBV28	CASSPGQSPYGYTF
TRBV7-9	CASSWGQGGTYEQYF
TRBV9	CASSQTGLGNQPQHF
TRBV28	CASTGDSTEAFF
TRBV19	CASSMDSQETQYF
TRBV6-1	CASSEKGLSTEAFF
TRBV9	CASSVGTGSGNTIYF
TRBV5-1	CASSRQGADTQYF
TRBV4-1	CASSQDGDRTVNTEAFF
TRBV18	CASSPRQGGTGELFF
TRBV4-2	CASSPALGELFF
TRBV7-6	CASSFREGSYNEQFF
TRBV6-5	CASRRDSGNTIYF
TRBV7-2	CASSLAPATDTQYF
TRBV30	CASRLWDRTPFF
TRBV28	CASSRLLAGSYNEQFF
TRBV7-2	CASSSGTGIGYTF
TRBV28	CASSSAPLAGATGNTIYF
TRBV4-2	CASSQALAISGANVLTF
TRBV28	CASSFSTSGTPKNIQYF
TRBV5-1	CASSLAGNQETQYF
TRBV6-6	CASAAGVMNTIYF
TRBV9	CASSVAPAETGELFF
TRBV6-5	CASSRGSNQPQHF
TRBV7-9	CASSLARTDSGANVLTF
TRBV5-1	CASSLGDRGGEKLFF
TRBV28	CASSPLSGTALGTDTQYF